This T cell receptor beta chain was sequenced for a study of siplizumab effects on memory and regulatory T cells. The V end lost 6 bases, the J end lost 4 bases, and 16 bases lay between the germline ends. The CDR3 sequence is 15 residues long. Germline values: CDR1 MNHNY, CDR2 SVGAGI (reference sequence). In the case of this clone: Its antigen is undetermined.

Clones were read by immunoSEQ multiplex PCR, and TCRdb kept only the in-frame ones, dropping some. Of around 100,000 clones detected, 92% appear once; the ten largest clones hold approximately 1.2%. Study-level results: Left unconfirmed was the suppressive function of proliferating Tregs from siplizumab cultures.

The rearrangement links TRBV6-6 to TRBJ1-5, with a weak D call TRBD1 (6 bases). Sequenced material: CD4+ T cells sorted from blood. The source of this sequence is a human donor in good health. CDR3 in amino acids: CASRIRQVNNQPQHF. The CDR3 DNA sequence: TGTGCCAGCAGAATAAGACAGGTGAATAATCAGCCCCAGCATTTT.